This entry is about one TCR beta chain. Produced via immunoSEQ multiplex PCR; TCRdb's table is partial and in-frame only. The repertoire holds about 88,000 clones, with 87% as singletons. The data were taken from a study of blood T cell repertoires in COVID-19. The clonotype originates from a woman aged 60-75 years with COVID-19, enrolled during active disease. Sequencing was performed on peripheral blood.

CDR3 in DNA: TGTGCCATCAGTGAGTCGCAGGGAAGGCGTCAATACGAGCAGTACTTC. Translating gives CAISESQGRRQYEQYF. This chain links TRBV10-3 with TRBJ2-7; possible D gene TRBD1, 5 bases. The CDR3 has 16 amino acids. Trimming left V 0 bases short and J 4 bases short, with 16 bases between. Germline lookup yields CDR1 ENHRY and CDR2 SYGVKD.